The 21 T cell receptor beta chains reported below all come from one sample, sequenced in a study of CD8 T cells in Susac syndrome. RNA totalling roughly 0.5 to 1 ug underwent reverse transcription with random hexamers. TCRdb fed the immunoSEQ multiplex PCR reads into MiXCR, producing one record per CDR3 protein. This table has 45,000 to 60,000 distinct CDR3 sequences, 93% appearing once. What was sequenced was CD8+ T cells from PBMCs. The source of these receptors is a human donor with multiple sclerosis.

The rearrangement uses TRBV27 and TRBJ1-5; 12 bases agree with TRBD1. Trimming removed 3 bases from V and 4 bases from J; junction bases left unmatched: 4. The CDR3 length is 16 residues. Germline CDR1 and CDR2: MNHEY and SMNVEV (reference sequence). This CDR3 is CASSLGTGGWNQPQHF. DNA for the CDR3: TGTGCCAGCAGTTTGGGGACAGGGGGCTGGAATCAGCCCCAGCATTTT.

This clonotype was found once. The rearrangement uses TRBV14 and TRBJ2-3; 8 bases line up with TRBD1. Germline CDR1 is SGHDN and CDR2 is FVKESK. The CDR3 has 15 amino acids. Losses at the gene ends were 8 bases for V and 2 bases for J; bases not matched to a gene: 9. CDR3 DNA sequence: TGTGCCAGCCGCCCACGGGACAGGTCCACAGATACGCAGTATTTT. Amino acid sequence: CASRPRDRSTDTQYF.

CDR3 sequence reads: CASSLSGSYQETQYF. The CDR3 DNA sequence: TGTGCCAGCAGTTTATCGGGGTCGTACCAAGAGACCCAGTACTTC. V and J are TRBV27 and TRBJ2-5, with D unclear. CDR1 and CDR2 (germline): MNHEY, SMNVEV (reference sequence). This CDR3 is built from 15 residues. The V gene lost 0 bases and the J gene lost 0 bases, with 8 bases spanning the gap.

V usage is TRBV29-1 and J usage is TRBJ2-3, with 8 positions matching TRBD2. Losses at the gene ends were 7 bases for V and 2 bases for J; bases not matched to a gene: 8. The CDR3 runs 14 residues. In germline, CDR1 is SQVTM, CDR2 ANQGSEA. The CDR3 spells CSASRGGLTDTQYF. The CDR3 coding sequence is TGCAGCGCATCCCGGGGGGGGCTCACAGATACGCAGTATTTT.

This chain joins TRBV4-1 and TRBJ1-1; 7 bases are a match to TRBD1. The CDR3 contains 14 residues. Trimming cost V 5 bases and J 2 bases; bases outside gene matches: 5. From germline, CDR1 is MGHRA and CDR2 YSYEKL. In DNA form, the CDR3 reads TGCGCCAGCAGCTCGGGACAGACAAACACTGAAGCTTTCTTT. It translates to CASSSGQTNTEAFF.

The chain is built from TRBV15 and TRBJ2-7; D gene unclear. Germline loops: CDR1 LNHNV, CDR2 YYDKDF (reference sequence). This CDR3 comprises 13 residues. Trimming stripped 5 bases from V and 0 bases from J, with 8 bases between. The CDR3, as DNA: TGTGCCACCAGCTCGGGCCCCTCCTACGAGCAGTACTTC. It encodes CATSSGPSYEQYF. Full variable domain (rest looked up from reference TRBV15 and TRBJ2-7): DAMVIQNPRYQVTQFGKPVTLSCSQTLNHNVMYWYQQKSSQAPKLLFHYYDKDFNNEADTPDNFQSRRPNTSFCFLDIRSPGLGDTAMYLCATSSGPSYEQYFGPGTRLTVT.

CDR3 in amino acids: CATEIGGRGYTF. CDR3 bases: TGTGCCACCGAAATTGGGGGGAGAGGCTACACCTTC. The chain recombines TRBV7-9 with TRBJ1-2; tentative D call: TRBD1 (5 bases). V lost 10 bases and J lost 8, with 17 bases in between. The germline V gene encodes CDR1 SEHNR and CDR2 FQNEAQ (reference sequence). The CDR3 runs to 12 residues.

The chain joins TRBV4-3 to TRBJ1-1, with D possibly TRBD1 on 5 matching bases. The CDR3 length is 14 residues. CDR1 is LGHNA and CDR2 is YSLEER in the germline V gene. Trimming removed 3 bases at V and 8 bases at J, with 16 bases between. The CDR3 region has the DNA TGCGCCAGCAGCCAGGGGGACGGGGAGCTGGAAGCTTTCTTT. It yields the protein CASSQGDGELEAFF.

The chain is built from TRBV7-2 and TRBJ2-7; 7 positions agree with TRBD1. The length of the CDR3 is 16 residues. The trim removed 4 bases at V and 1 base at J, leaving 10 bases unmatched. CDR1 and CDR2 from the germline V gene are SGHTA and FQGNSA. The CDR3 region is CASSSLPGTVSYEQYF. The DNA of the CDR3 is TGTGCCAGCAGCTCCCTCCCCGGGACAGTATCCTACGAGCAGTACTTC.

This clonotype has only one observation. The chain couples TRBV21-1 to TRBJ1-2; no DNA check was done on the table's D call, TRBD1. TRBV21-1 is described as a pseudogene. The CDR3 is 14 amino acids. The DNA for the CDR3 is TGTGCCAGCAGCACCAGACCGTCCCCGGGGGGCTACACCTTC. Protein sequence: CASSTRPSPGGYTF.

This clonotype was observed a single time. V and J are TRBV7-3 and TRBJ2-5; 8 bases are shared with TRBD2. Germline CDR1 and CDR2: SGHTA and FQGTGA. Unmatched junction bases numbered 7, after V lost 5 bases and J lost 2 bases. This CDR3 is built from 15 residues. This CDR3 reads CASSLSGGKQETQYF. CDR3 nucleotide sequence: TGTGCCAGCAGCCTCAGCGGGGGCAAACAAGAGACCCAGTACTTC.

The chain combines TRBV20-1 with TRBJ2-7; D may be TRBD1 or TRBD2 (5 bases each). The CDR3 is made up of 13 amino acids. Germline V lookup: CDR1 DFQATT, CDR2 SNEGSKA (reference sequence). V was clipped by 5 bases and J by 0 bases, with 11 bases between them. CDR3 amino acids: CSAVGTSSYEQYF. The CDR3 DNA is TGCAGTGCTGTCGGGACCAGCTCCTACGAGCAGTACTTC.

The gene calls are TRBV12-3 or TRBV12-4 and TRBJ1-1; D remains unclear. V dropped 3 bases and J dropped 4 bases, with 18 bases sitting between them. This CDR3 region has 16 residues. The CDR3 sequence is CASSLVPEGPGTEAFF. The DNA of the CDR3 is TGTGCCAGCAGTTTGGTCCCCGAGGGTCCGGGCACTGAAGCTTTCTTT.

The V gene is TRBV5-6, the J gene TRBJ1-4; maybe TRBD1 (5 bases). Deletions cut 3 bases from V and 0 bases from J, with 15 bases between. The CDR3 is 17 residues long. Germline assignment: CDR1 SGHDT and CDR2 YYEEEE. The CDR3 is CASSWGTNSATNEKLFF. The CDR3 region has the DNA TGTGCCAGCAGCTGGGGGACGAACAGCGCAACTAATGAAAAACTGTTTTTT.

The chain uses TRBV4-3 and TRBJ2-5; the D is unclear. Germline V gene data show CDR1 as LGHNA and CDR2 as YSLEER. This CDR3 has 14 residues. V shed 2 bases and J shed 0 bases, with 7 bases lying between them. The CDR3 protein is CASSQWGYQETQYF. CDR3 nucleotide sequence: TGCGCCAGCAGCCAATGGGGATACCAAGAGACCCAGTACTTC.

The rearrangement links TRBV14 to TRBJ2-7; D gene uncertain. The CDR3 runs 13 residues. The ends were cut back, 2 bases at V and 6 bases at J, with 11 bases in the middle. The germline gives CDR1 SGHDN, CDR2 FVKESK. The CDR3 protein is CASSQFAVFEQYF. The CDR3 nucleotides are TGTGCCAGCAGCCAATTCGCGGTCTTCGAGCAGTACTTC.

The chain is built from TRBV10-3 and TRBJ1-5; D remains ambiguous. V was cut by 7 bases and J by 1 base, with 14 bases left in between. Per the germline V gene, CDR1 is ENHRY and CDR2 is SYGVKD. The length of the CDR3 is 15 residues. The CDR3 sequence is CAIKSGSDSNQPQHF. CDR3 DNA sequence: TGTGCCATCAAAAGCGGTTCGGACAGCAATCAGCCCCAGCATTTT.

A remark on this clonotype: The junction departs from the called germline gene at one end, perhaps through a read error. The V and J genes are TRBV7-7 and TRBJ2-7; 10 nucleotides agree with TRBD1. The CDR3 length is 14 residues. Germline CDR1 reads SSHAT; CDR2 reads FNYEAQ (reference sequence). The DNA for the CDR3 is TGTGCTAGCAGCGCCGACAGGGGGCTTGGCGAGCAGTACTTC. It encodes CASSADRGLGEQYF.

CDR3 amino acids: CASRGTGPSSYNEQFF. Here the CDR3 DNA reads TGTGCCAGCAGGGGGACAGGGCCTTCCTCCTACAATGAGCAGTTCTTC. V gene TRBV6-4 combines with J gene TRBJ2-1; 9 bases line up with TRBD1. Trimming cost V 6 bases and J 0 bases; bases outside gene matches: 6. The CDR3 loop spans 16 amino acids. Germline V gives CDR1 MRHNA, CDR2 SNTAGT.

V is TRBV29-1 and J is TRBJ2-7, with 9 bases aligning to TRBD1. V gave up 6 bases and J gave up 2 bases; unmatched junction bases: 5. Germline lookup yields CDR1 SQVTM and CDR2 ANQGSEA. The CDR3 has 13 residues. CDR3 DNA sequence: TGCAGCGTCCGGACAGGGGATACCTACGAGCAGTACTTC. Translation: CSVRTGDTYEQYF.

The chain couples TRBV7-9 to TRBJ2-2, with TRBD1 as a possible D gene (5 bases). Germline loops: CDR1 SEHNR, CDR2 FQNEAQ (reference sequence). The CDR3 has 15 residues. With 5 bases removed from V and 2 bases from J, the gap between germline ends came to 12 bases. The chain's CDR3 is CASSHRQGNTGELFF. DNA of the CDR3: TGTGCCAGCAGCCACCGGCAGGGCAACACCGGGGAGCTGTTTTTT. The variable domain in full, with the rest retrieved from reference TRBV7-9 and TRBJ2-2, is DTGVSQNPRHKITKRGQNVTFRCDPISEHNRLYWYRQTLGQGPEFLTYFQNEAQLEKSRLLSDRFSAERPKGSFSTLEIQRTEQGDSAMYLCASSHRQGNTGELFFGEGSRLTVL.